This paragraph covers one T cell receptor (beta chain) sequence. Only a few counts were recorded for this clonotype. What antigen it recognizes has not been identified. No base qualities exist here, and no much larger clone lies one base off it. The label giving this sample's time point can be read as: persistent/refractory GD, antithyroid drugs over 5 years with positive TRAb. RNA was extracted from PBMCs in TRIzol for both TCR sequencing and RNA sequencing. The diagnosis of Graves' disease was made according to American Thyroid Association guidelines. The patients came from an endocrinology department in Xi'an, China. From each patient, approximately 10 milliliters of peripheral blood was collected into an EDTA anticoagulant tube. Ficoll Paque Plus density gradient separation was used to isolate PBMCs, and no additional T cell sorting was done. An Agilent 2100 Bioanalyzer and agarose gel were used to check RNA quality, while a NanoDrop 2000 measured RNA concentration.

According to the germline V gene, CDR1 reads SGHRS and CDR2 reads YFSETQ. Spanning cysteine to phenylalanine, the CDR3 consists of 15 amino acids. The kept DNA is CDR3 alone, 45 bases in frame from the first base. Germline trimming: 5 bases from V, 5 bases from J; junction bases outside gene matches: 12. The sample originates from a study of regulatory T cells in long-lasting Graves disease (dated by TCRdb to the early 2020s). In the study overall: To count as having persistent Graves' disease, a patient had to have received antithyroid drug treatment for over 5 years with TSH receptor autoantibodies remaining persistently positive. Persistent Graves' disease patients were compared with newly diagnosed Graves' disease patients by peripheral blood TCR sequencing and RNA sequencing. The study was registered as a clinical trial and conducted in China. TCR sequencing covered around 13 persistent and roughly 20 newly diagnosed Graves' disease patients, some 33 samples in total. On average, persistent Graves' disease patients in the clinical cohort had been on antithyroid drugs for about 9.3 years. Broader findings and caveats from the paper: Compared with newly diagnosed patients, patients with persistent Graves' disease had lower TCR Shannon entropy and fewer highly expanded clones, which suggests clonal expansion. Peripheral blood alone was examined, since thyroid tissue, which constituted the primary lesion, could not be accessed. As a limitation, the authors acknowledged that the small sample size may reduce accuracy. Persistent disease showed preferential use of TRBV28, TRBJ1-2 and TRBJ2-5, whereas newly diagnosed disease favored TRBV20-1 and TRBJ2-1. Only the TCR beta chain was sequenced and analyzed. A larger number of public clonotypes was shared among persistent patients (about 2,700) than among newly diagnosed patients (around 890).

Library creation used multiplex PCR. Sequencer: Illumina HiSeq 4000. TCR beta libraries were built with iRepertoire HTBI primers and Arm-PCR amplification of CDR3 regions. PCR products were gel purified before sequencing. In the authors' own workflow: A total of around 66 TRBV and 14 TRBJ segments were identified across samples and were used for gene usage analysis of CDR3 amino acid clonotypes. COPE and FqMerger were used to merge filtered high-quality paired reads into contigs. BLAST was used to align contigs to IMGT TRBV, TRBD and TRBJ reference genes, with CDR3 defined following IMGT. Highly expanded clones were defined as clonotypes with a frequency above 0.1%. Shannon entropy served as the measure of repertoire diversity, while the Gini coefficient captured V-J evenness. Clonotypes shared by more than one individual were considered public. TCRdb trimmed the raw reads at Q25, called clones with MiXCR and kept productive beta chains. Duplicate CDR3 protein sequences are folded into a single record with the most common DNA and genes. The V and J calls and clone size come from TCRdb's table, not from the authors' own analysis. Here the sample has fewer than 450,000 distinct CDR3 sequences; 20% to 25% occur a single time. Of the sample, roughly 20% falls within the top ten clones.

The material sequenced was peripheral blood mononuclear cells (PBMCs), taken when the disease was refractory, from a patient treated with antithyroid drugs. This TCR came from a female donor with Graves disease. The chain was built from TRBV5-1 and TRBJ1-2; 7 of the junction bases match TRBD1. For the CDR3, the sequence is CASRPQDREWYGYTF. The sequenced DNA: TGCGCCAGCAGACCCCAAGACAGGGAATGGTATGGCTACACCTTC.